The 14 T cell receptor beta chains presented below share a single source sample, sequenced in a study of blood T cell repertoires in COVID-19. Profiled with immunoSEQ multiplex PCR; TCRdb holds only in-frame clones, not every one. The table records about 250,000 clones, about 86% of them present only once. Sequenced material: peripheral blood. The receptor set was obtained from a middle-aged man with active or convalescent COVID-19.

A few counts support this clone. The chain links TRBV6-5 to TRBJ1-6; D may be TRBD1 (6 bases). Germline values: CDR1 MNHEY, CDR2 SVGAGI. This CDR3 contains 14 residues. V was shortened by 2 bases and J by 9 bases, with 11 bases between the two germline ends. The CDR3 region is CASSYAGVRSPLHF. CDR3 coding DNA: TGTGCCAGCAGTTACGCAGGGGTCCGTTCACCCCTCCACTTT.

V and J are TRBV24-1 and TRBJ2-7, with D possibly matching TRBD2 (5 bases). V lost 3 bases, J lost 4 bases, and 12 bases lay in between. The CDR3 spans 14 residues. The germline gives CDR1 KGHDR, CDR2 SFDVKD. The CDR3 coding sequence is TGTGCCACCAGTGATCCGATAACGGGGTACGAGCAGTACTTC. Amino acid sequence: CATSDPITGYEQYF.

The chain couples TRBV11-3 to TRBJ1-3, with D possibly matching TRBD1 (6 bases). This CDR3 is built from 12 residues. V lost 7 bases and J lost 9, with 13 bases in between. Germline V lookup: CDR1 SGHNT, CDR2 YENEEA. The CDR3 sequence is CASTLGAGTIYF. DNA of the CDR3: TGTGCCAGCACGTTGGGGGCAGGCACCATATATTTT.

The V and J genes are TRBV19 and TRBJ1-5; a possible D gene is TRBD1 (6 bases). Germline CDR1 and CDR2: LNHDA and SQIVND (reference sequence). V was pared by 6 bases and J by 0 bases, with 12 bases between. The CDR3 runs 15 residues. In DNA form, the CDR3 reads TGTGCCAGTAGCCCACAGGGACGTAGCAATCAGCCCCAGCATTTT. This encodes CASSPQGRSNQPQHF.

The J gene is TRBJ2-5, the V gene TRBV29-1, with D maybe TRBD1 (6 bases). V was pared by 6 bases and J by 7 bases, with 24 bases between. Germline V gene data show CDR1 as SQVTM and CDR2 as ANQGSEA. CDR3 length: 15 residues. CDR3 nucleotides: TGCAGCGTCAATACAGGGCCCCGAGGCCGAGGGACCCAGTACTTC. This codes for CSVNTGPRGRGTQYF.

The V and J genes are TRBV29-1 and TRBJ1-3; the D is unclear. Germline CDR1 SQVTM, CDR2 ANQGSEA. The CDR3 contains 15 residues. Trimming shortened V by 7 bases and J by 0 bases, and 16 bases separated the two germline ends. CDR3: CSAQDSLSSGNTIYF. CDR3 nucleotides: TGCAGCGCCCAGGACTCGTTGAGCTCTGGAAACACCATATATTTT.

This clone appeared a single time. The genes are TRBV19 and TRBJ2-1, with D perhaps matching TRBD2 (5 bases). Between the trimmed V and J ends, which lost 7 bases and 9 bases, there was a span of 19 bases. The CDR3 extends over 14 amino acids. The germline CDR1 and CDR2 sequences are LNHDA and SQIVND (reference sequence). The CDR3 loop is CASNSEGSKGEQFF. The DNA of the CDR3 is TGTGCCAGTAATAGTGAGGGTTCGAAGGGTGAGCAGTTCTTC.

DNA of the CDR3: TGTGCCGGAAGGACAGGCGGCGGAGAAAAACTGTTTTTT. It yields the protein CAGRTGGGEKLFF. The rearrangement links TRBV2 to TRBJ1-4; 7 bases are a match to TRBD1. The junction had 11 bases not matched to a gene; V was cut back by 11 bases and J by 8 bases. Germline V lookup: CDR1 SNHLY, CDR2 FYNNEI. There are 13 residues in the CDR3.

The chain employs TRBV5-1 and TRBJ2-3; the D gene is possibly TRBD1 (5 bases). Trimming took 0 bases from V and 2 from J, leaving 10 bases between them. This CDR3 is built from 15 residues. Germline CDR1 and CDR2: SGHRS and YFSETQ. The CDR3 is CASSLGQGTTDTQYF. The CDR3 DNA sequence: TGCGCCAGCAGCTTGGGGCAGGGAACCACAGATACGCAGTATTTT.

The V call is TRBV19, the J call TRBJ1-2, with D unclear. V lost 5 bases and J 2 bases, leaving 12 bases between the germline ends. Germline V lookup: CDR1 LNHDA, CDR2 SQIVND (reference sequence). The CDR3 runs 14 residues. The CDR3 bases are TGTGCCAGTAGTCCCGGAGGAGCAAACTATGGCTACACCTTC. Its translation is CASSPGGANYGYTF.

The V and J genes are TRBV7-9 and TRBJ1-2; no clear D. The CDR3 has 11 residues. The germline V gene encodes CDR1 SEHNR and CDR2 FQNEAQ (reference sequence). Trimming left V 1 base short and J 7 bases short, with 4 bases between. The CDR3 reads CASSLVGGYTF. CDR3 in DNA: TGTGCCAGCAGCTTAGTCGGTGGCTACACCTTC.

V is TRBV3-1 (or the pseudogene TRBV3-2) and J is TRBJ2-1, with TRBD2 matching over 8 bases. V lost 4 bases to trimming and J lost 6 bases; unmatched junction nucleotides: 8. Germline-derived CDR1 and CDR2 are LGHDT and YNNKEL (reference sequence). The CDR3 is 15 residues long. The CDR3 protein is CASSPYSGSSNEQFF. The CDR3 nucleotides read TGTGCCAGCAGCCCATACAGCGGGAGTTCCAATGAGCAGTTCTTC.

The chain carries TRBV11-3 and TRBJ2-1, with D possibly matching TRBD2 (6 bases). Deletions cut 6 bases from V and 7 bases from J, with 16 bases between. CDR1 is SGHNT and CDR2 is YENEEA in the germline V gene. The CDR3 extends over 14 amino acids. The CDR3 sequence: CASSLVSGTNEQFF. DNA of the CDR3: TGTGCCAGCAGTCTAGTCTCCGGGACTAATGAGCAGTTCTTC.

The chain has TRBV30 and TRBJ1-6; D is undetermined. The CDR3 totals 13 residues. V lost 0 bases, J lost 7 bases, and 7 bases lay in between. The germline V gene encodes CDR1 GTSNPN and CDR2 SVGIG (reference sequence). In DNA, the CDR3 is TGTGCCTGGAGTGTCTCCGGGAATTCACCCCTCCACTTT. This encodes CAWSVSGNSPLHF.